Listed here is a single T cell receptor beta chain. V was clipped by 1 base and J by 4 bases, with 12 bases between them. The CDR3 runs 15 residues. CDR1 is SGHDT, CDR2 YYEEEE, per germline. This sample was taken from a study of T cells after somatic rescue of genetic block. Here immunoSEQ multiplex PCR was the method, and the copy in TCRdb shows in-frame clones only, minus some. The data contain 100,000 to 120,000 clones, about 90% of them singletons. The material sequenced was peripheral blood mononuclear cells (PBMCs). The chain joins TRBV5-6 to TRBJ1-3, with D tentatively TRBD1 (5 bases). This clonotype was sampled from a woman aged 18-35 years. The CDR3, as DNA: TGTGCCAGCAGCTTGTTGGGGGTCGGAGGAAACACCATATATTTT. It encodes CASSLLGVGGNTIYF. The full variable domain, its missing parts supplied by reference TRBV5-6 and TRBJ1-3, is DAGVTQSPTHLIKTRGQQVTLRCSPKSGHDTVSWYQQALGQGPQFIFQYYEEEERQRGNFPDRFSGHQFPNYSSELNVNALLLGDSALYLCASSLLGVGGNTIYFGEGSWLTVV.